Listed below are T cell receptor beta chains from one sample, sequenced in a study of CD8+ T cells in alopecia areata. Generated by immunoSEQ multiplex PCR, the TCRdb table keeps only in-frame clones and is missing some. Altogether roughly 99,000 clones are present, around 83% being singletons, with the ten largest covering over 20%. The material sequenced was CD8+ T cells sorted from blood, taken at week 24, from a patient treated with tofacitinib. The receptors come from a human donor with alopecia areata. Both conserved end residues are part of each CDR3. The D gene is left open where the match is weak. Part of the rows lack a size; the others show once, few, many or a class for expanded clones.

v_gene	j_gene	abundance	d_gene	CDR3aa	CDR3nt
TRBV6-1	TRBJ2-1	NA	NA	CASSDSGNEQFF	TGTGCCAGCAGTGACTCGGGAAATGAGCAGTTCTTC
TRBV2	TRBJ2-2	NA	NA	CASSVGGSLGELFF	TGTGCCAGCAGTGTTGGAGGGAGCCTCGGGGAGCTGTTTTTT
TRBV18	TRBJ2-1	NA	NA	CASSPLTDYNEQFF	TGTGCCAGCTCACCCCTGACAGACTACAATGAGCAGTTCTTC
TRBV27	TRBJ1-5	NA	NA	CASSFERNQPQHF	TGTGCCAGCAGTTTTGAGCGAAATCAGCCCCAGCATTTT
TRBV7-8	TRBJ2-5	few	TRBD1	CASSSRDRGRGGIGETQYF	TGTGCCAGCAGCTCCCGGGACAGGGGGCGCGGGGGGATAGGAGAGACCCAGTACTTC
TRBV4-3	TRBJ2-1	NA	NA	CASSQDTGLPQATYNEQFF	TGCGCCAGCAGCCAAGATACGGGCTTACCCCAAGCAACCTACAATGAGCAGTTCTTC
TRBV27	TRBJ1-5	once	NA	CASSLQPPGHHQPQHF	TGTGCCAGCAGCCTTCAACCGCCGGGACATCATCAGCCCCAGCATTTT
TRBV19	TRBJ2-3	NA	TRBD2	CASSKGLGAGGTDTQYF	TGTGCCAGTAGTAAGGGCCTGGGAGCGGGGGGCACAGATACGCAGTATTTT
TRBV19	TRBJ2-1	NA	TRBD1	CASSVDRVTQFF	TGTGCCAGTAGTGTCGACAGGGTCACGCAGTTCTTC
TRBV6-6	TRBJ2-7	NA	NA	CASSYGGGRYEQYF	TGTGCCAGCAGTTACGGCGGAGGGCGGTACGAGCAGTACTTC
TRBV6-1	TRBJ2-1	NA	TRBD1	CASSGTGTGRNNEQFF	TGTGCCAGCAGTGGTACCGGGACAGGGCGAAACAATGAGCAGTTCTTC
TRBV4-3	TRBJ2-7	once	NA	CASSLTEGGGVYEQYF	TGCGCCAGCAGCCTAACCGAGGGCGGAGGGGTCTACGAGCAGTACTTC
TRBV27	TRBJ1-1	NA	NA	CASIRGTEAFF	TGTGCCAGCATCAGGGGCACTGAAGCCTTCTTT
TRBV30	TRBJ2-1	NA	TRBD1	CAWSLGQGLYNEQFF	TGTGCCTGGAGTCTAGGACAGGGACTCTACAATGAGCAGTTCTTC
TRBV19	TRBJ1-1	NA	TRBD1	CASSGAGGTEAFF	TGTGCCAGCTCCGGGGCAGGGGGCACTGAAGCTTTCTTT
TRBV7-8	TRBJ1-5	NA	NA	CASSSNPGQPQHF	TGTGCCAGCAGCTCCAACCCTGGGCAGCCCCAGCATTTT
TRBV15	TRBJ1-5	NA	NA	CATSNTLQGNQPQHF	TGTGCCACCAGCAATACGCTACAGGGAAATCAGCCCCAGCATTTT
TRBV7-9	TRBJ2-2	NA	NA	CASSLGYHPVAGELFF	TGTGCCAGCAGCTTAGGGTACCACCCGGTGGCCGGGGAGCTGTTTTTT
TRBV4-1	TRBJ2-1	NA	NA	CASSREGGGSNEQFF	TGCGCCAGCAGCCGGGAGGGGGGCGGATCCAATGAGCAGTTCTTC
TRBV29-1	TRBJ1-1	NA	NA	CSVEVTEAFF	TGCAGCGTTGAGGTCACTGAAGCTTTCTTT
TRBV6-5	TRBJ2-1	once	TRBD2	CASKSGISYNEQFF	TGTGCCAGCAAGAGCGGGATTTCGTACAATGAGCAGTTCTTC
TRBV13	TRBJ2-4	few	NA	CASSLEGGRAKNIQYF	TGTGCCAGCAGCTTAGAAGGAGGGCGAGCCAAAAACATTCAGTACTTC
TRBV7-2	TRBJ2-1	few	TRBD1	CASSRRTGFINEQFF	TGTGCCAGCAGCCGACGGACAGGGTTTATCAATGAGCAGTTCTTC
TRBV15	TRBJ1-1	NA	NA	CATSSDDMHTEAFF	TGTGCCACCAGCAGTGACGACATGCACACTGAAGCTTTCTTT
TRBV5-4	TRBJ1-1	NA	TRBD1	CASSLTRGQSTEAFF	TGTGCCAGCAGCTTGACAAGGGGGCAGAGCACTGAAGCTTTCTTT
TRBV7-9	TRBJ1-2	NA	NA	CASSPSTGVYVGYTF	TGTGCCAGCAGCCCTTCGACAGGTGTCTATGTGGGCTACACCTTC
TRBV4-1	TRBJ2-6	few	NA	CASTEDPTAGANVLTF	TGCGCCAGTACCGAGGACCCTACTGCTGGGGCCAACGTCCTGACTTTC
TRBV5-6	TRBJ2-7	NA	NA	CASSIGGGEQYF	TGTGCCAGCAGCATAGGTGGGGGTGAGCAGTACTTC
TRBV4-3	TRBJ2-7	NA	NA	CASSLQGSYEQYF	TGCGCCAGCAGCCTGCAGGGTTCCTACGAGCAGTACTTC
TRBV19	TRBJ2-7	NA	NA	CASTPTGGAYEQYF	TGTGCCAGTACCCCTACGGGGGGCGCCTACGAGCAGTACTTC
TRBV11-2	TRBJ1-1	NA	NA	CASSWRGGTEAFF	TGTGCCAGCAGCTGGCGGGGTGGCACTGAAGCTTTCTTT
TRBV29-1	TRBJ1-2	once	NA	CSVLTGDYGYTF	TGCAGCGTATTGACAGGCGACTATGGCTACACCTTC
TRBV5-1	TRBJ1-6	NA	NA	CASSQWAPGQLNSPLHF	TGCGCCAGCAGCCAATGGGCCCCTGGGCAACTTAATTCACCCCTCCACTTT
TRBV7-2	TRBJ2-5	NA	TRBD1	CASSSFAGQGQETQYF	TGTGCCAGCAGCTCCTTCGCGGGACAGGGCCAAGAGACCCAGTACTTC
TRBV5-4	TRBJ1-2	NA	TRBD1	CASSLRGQGINYGYTF	TGTGCCAGCAGCCTCAGAGGACAGGGGATCAACTATGGCTACACCTTC
TRBV7-3	TRBJ2-1	NA	TRBD2	CASSLGTSLYNEQFF	TGTGCCAGCAGCTTGGGGACTAGTCTCTACAATGAGCAGTTCTTC
TRBV19	TRBJ2-7	NA	TRBD1	CASSPGQAYEQYF	TGTGCCAGTAGTCCGGGACAGGCCTACGAGCAGTACTTC
TRBV7-9	TRBJ1-2	NA	TRBD1	CASRGGQGASGYTF	TGTGCCAGCAGGGGTGGACAGGGGGCGAGTGGCTACACCTTC
TRBV4-3	TRBJ2-7	NA	TRBD1	CASSRSGTGIYEQYF	TGCGCCAGCAGCCGTTCCGGGACAGGGATCTACGAGCAGTACTTC
TRBV29-1	TRBJ2-3	NA	NA	CSVAWDSTDTQYF	TGCAGCGTTGCGTGGGACAGCACAGATACGCAGTATTTT
TRBV7-2	TRBJ2-7	NA	TRBD1	CASSLARQGIFGYEQYF	TGTGCCAGCAGCTTAGCGCGACAGGGCATATTCGGCTACGAGCAGTACTTC
TRBV27	TRBJ2-3	NA	TRBD2	CASSFKYTSGGTDTQYF	TGTGCCAGCAGTTTCAAATATACTAGCGGGGGGACAGATACGCAGTATTTT
TRBV2	TRBJ2-3	NA	NA	CASNGEPDTQYF	TGTGCCAGCAACGGGGAGCCAGATACGCAGTATTTT
TRBV29-1	TRBJ2-2	NA	TRBD2	CSVVLRGAIGELFF	TGCAGCGTTGTCTTGCGGGGGGCAATAGGGGAGCTGTTTTTT
TRBV29-1	TRBJ2-7	NA	NA	CSVEDIEQYF	TGCAGCGTCGAGGACATTGAGCAGTACTTC
TRBV7-7	TRBJ2-3	NA	NA	CASSLRLLTDTQYF	TGTGCTAGCAGCTTACGATTACTAACAGATACGCAGTATTTT
TRBV27	TRBJ2-1	NA	NA	CASSSELGSYNEQFF	TGTGCCAGCAGTTCCGAACTGGGCTCCTACAATGAGCAGTTCTTC
TRBV10-3	TRBJ2-4	NA	TRBD1	CAISDHQGDGNIQYF	TGTGCCATCAGTGATCATCAGGGGGACGGGAACATTCAGTACTTC
TRBV4-1	TRBJ2-3	NA	TRBD2	CASSQGPGLAGGTDTQYF	TGCGCCAGCAGCCAAGGCCCCGGACTAGCGGGGGGCACAGATACGCAGTATTTT
TRBV10-3	TRBJ2-7	NA	TRBD1	CAISETGQGTDEQYF	TGTGCCATCAGTGAGACCGGACAGGGAACGGACGAGCAGTACTTC
TRBV4-2	TRBJ2-3	NA	TRBD1	CASTHTGTGLTDTQYF	TGTGCCAGCACCCACACCGGGACAGGGCTCACAGATACGCAGTATTTT
TRBV4-1	TRBJ2-3	NA	NA	CASSQEGTPPGDTQYF	TGCGCCAGCAGCCAAGAAGGGACCCCCCCAGGAGATACGCAGTATTTT
TRBV6-5	TRBJ2-7	NA	TRBD1	CASSYGTGGSYEQYF	TGTGCCAGCAGTTACGGGACAGGAGGTTCCTACGAGCAGTACTTC
TRBV19	TRBJ2-1	NA	TRBD2	CASSGGGDYNEQFF	TGTGCCAGTAGTGGCGGGGGGGACTACAATGAGCAGTTCTTC
TRBV6-5	TRBJ2-5	NA	NA	CASSSTLGEQETQYF	TGTGCCAGCAGCTCTACTTTGGGGGAGCAAGAGACCCAGTACTTC
TRBV19	TRBJ1-1	NA	NA	CASSRGATTEAFF	TGTGCCAGTAGCCGGGGGGCGACCACTGAAGCTTTCTTT
TRBV2	TRBJ2-2	NA	NA	CASSEARTGELFF	TGTGCCAGCAGTGAAGCTCGTACCGGGGAGCTGTTTTTT
TRBV5-1	TRBJ1-2	few	TRBD1	CASSLGTGGGTYGYTF	TGCGCCAGCAGCCTGGGGACAGGGGGAGGAACTTATGGCTACACCTTC
TRBV2	TRBJ2-1	NA	NA	CASSGSSPGDEQFF	TGTGCCAGCAGTGGGTCCAGCCCTGGAGATGAGCAGTTCTTC